This T cell receptor beta chain was sequenced for a study of CD4 T cells in relation to SARS-CoV-2 and coronaviruses. In regard to this clone: Its antigen is not known.

The V and J ends lost 4 bases and 8 bases, in that order; junction bases with no gene match: 10. The CDR3 consists of 15 residues. Germline values: CDR1 LNHDA, CDR2 SQIVND (reference sequence). Unexposed donor CD4+ T cells date from 2011-2018, before the COVID-19 pandemic. After about ten days of culture, CD4+ T cells were isolated. As cell numbers allowed, unexposed-donor CD4+ T cells faced SARS-CoV-2 S/N and four cold-coronavirus spikes. The assay was immunoSEQ multiplex PCR, and TCRdb's table has in-frame clones only and misses some. The repertoire holds some 22,000 clones, with 66% as singletons. V and J are TRBV19 and TRBJ1-4; 7 bases are shared with TRBD1. This sequence originates from a human donor in good health. Sequences were obtained from CD4+ T cells from PBMCs, cultured in vitro. The CDR3 sequence: CASSTRQGEVEKLFF. CDR3 sequence (DNA): TGTGCCAGTAGTACCAGACAGGGAGAAGTAGAAAAACTGTTTTTT.